This T cell receptor (beta chain) was obtained from a study of shared clonotypes between healthy human individuals. This CDR3 spans 14 amino acids. The germline V and J ends were trimmed by 4 bases and 1 base, with 11 bases remaining between them. CDR1 is SGHAT and CDR2 is FQNNGV in the germline V gene. Regarding this clone: Antigen specificity is unknown.

The study, taken as a whole, reports: With few donors, the genetic and exposure-history diversity represented was limited.

Replicate PCRs for unsorted PBMC used around 270 ng DNA (about 30,000 T cell genomes). Here immunoSEQ multiplex PCR was the method, and the copy in TCRdb shows in-frame clones only, minus some. The sample lists fewer than 600,000 clones; around 77% were seen once. Every contributor of samples was a Caucasian grown-up residing in Nashville, Tennessee. The chain has TRBV11-2 and TRBJ2-7; D possibly matches TRBD1 or TRBD2 (5 bases each). The clonotype originates from a woman aged 40 to 55 in good health. Some clones in this sample may be carry-over from other donors' samples. Sample: PBMCs. CDR3 nucleotide sequence: TGTGCCAGCAGCTCAGCCTGGGGGTCCTACGAGCAGTACTTC. Translating it yields CASSSAWGSYEQYF.